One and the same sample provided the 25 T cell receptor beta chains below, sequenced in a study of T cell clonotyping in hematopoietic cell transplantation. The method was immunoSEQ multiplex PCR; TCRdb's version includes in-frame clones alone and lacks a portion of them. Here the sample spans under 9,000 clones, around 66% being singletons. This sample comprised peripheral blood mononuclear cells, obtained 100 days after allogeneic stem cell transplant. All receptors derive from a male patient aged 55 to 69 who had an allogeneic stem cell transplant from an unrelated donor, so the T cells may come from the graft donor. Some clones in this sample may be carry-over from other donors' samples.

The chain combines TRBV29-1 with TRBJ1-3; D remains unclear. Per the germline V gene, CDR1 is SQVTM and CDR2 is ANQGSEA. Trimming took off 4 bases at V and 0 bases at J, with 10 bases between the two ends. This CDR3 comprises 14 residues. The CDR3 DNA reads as TGCAGCGTTGTATCGCCGCTCTCTGGAAACACCATATATTTT. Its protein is CSVVSPLSGNTIYF.

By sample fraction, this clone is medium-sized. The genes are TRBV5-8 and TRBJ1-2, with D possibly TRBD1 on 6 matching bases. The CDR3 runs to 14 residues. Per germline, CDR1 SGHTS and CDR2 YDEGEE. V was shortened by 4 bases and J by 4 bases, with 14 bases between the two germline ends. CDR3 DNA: TGTGCCAGCAGCCAAAGGTGGGGGCCCTATGGCTACACCTTC. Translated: CASSQRWGPYGYTF.

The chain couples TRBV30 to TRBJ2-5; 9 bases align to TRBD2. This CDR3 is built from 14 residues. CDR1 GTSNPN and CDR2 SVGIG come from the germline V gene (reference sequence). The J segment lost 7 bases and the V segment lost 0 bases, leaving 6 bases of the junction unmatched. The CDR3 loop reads CAWSVAGGELTQYF. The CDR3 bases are TGTGCCTGGAGTGTTGCGGGAGGGGAGTTGACCCAGTACTTC.

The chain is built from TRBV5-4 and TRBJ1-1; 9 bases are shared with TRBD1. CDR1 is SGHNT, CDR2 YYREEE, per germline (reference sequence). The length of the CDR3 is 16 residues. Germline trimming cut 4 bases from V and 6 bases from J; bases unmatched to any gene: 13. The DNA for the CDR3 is TGTGCCAGCAGCCTTCAACCGGGACAGGGAAGTTCTGAAGCTTTCTTT. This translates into CASSLQPGQGSSEAFF.

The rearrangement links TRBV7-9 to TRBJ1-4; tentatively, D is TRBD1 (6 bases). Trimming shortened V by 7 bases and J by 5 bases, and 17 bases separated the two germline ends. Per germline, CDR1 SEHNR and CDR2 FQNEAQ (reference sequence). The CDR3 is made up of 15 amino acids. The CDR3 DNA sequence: TGTGCCAGCATCTTCGGAGCAGGGGACAATGAAAAACTGTTTTTT. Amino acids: CASIFGAGDNEKLFF.

CDR3 residues: CATRPQGESEAFF. CDR3 DNA: TGTGCCACCAGACCCCAGGGAGAGTCTGAAGCTTTCTTT. The rearrangement joins TRBV10-3 to TRBJ1-1; possibly TRBD1 for D (5 bases). Germline V gene sequence: CDR1 ENHRY, CDR2 SYGVKD. V was trimmed by 10 bases and J by 6 bases, leaving 18 bases between them. There are 13 residues in the CDR3.

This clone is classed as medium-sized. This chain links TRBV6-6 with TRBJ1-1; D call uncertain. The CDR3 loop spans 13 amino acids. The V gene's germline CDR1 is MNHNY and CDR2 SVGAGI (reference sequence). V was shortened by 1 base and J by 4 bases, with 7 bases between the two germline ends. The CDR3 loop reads CASSYYGRTEAFF. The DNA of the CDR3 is TGTGCCAGCAGTTACTACGGCCGCACTGAAGCTTTCTTT.

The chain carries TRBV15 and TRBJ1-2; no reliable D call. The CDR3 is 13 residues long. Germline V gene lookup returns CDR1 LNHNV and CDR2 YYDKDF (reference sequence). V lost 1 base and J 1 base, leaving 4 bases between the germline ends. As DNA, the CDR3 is TGTGCCACCAGCAGAGGTGATAACTATGGCTACACCTTC. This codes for CATSRGDNYGYTF.

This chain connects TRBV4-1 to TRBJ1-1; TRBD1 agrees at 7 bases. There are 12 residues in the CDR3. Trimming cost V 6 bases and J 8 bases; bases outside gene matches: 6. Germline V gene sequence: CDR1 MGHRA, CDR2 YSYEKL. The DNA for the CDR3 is TGCGCCAGCAGGTACAGGGGATTCGAAGCTTTCTTT. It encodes CASRYRGFEAFF.

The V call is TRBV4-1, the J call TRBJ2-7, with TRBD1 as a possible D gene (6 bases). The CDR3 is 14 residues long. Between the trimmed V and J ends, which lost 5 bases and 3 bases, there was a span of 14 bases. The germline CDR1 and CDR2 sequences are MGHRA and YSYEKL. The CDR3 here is CASSSTYRDYEQYF. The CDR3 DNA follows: TGCGCCAGCAGCTCCACCTACAGGGACTACGAGCAGTACTTC.

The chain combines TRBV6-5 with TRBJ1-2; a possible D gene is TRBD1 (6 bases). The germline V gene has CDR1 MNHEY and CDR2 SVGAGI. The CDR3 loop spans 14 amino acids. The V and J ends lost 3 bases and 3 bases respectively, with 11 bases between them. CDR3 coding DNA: TGTGCCAGCAGTTATTTCGACAGGCACTATGGCTACACCTTC. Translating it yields CASSYFDRHYGYTF.

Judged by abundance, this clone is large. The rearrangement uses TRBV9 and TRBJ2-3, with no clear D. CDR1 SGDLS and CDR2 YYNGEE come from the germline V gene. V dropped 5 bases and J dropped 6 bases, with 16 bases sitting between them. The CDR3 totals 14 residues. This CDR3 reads CASSSENFGDTQYF. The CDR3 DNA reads TGTGCCAGCAGTTCCGAAAACTTTGGGGATACGCAGTATTTT.

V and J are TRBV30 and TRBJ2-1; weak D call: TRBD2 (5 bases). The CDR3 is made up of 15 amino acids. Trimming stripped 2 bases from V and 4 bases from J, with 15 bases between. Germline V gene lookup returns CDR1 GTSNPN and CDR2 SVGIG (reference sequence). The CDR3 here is CAWSRETLPYNEQFF. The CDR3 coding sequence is TGTGCCTGGAGTAGGGAGACCCTGCCGTACAATGAGCAGTTCTTC.

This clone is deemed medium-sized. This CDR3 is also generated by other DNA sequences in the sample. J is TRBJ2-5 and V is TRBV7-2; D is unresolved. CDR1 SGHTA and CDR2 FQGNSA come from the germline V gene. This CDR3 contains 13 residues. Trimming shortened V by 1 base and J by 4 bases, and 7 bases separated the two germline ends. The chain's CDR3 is CASSLERVETQYF. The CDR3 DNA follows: TGTGCCAGCAGCTTAGAACGTGTAGAGACCCAGTACTTC. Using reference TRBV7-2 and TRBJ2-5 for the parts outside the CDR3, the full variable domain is GAGVSQSPSNKVTEKGKDVELRCDPISGHTALYWYRQSLGQGLEFLIYFQGNSAPDKSGLPSDRFSAERTGGSVSTLTIQRTQQEDSAVYLCASSLERVETQYFGPGTRLLVL.

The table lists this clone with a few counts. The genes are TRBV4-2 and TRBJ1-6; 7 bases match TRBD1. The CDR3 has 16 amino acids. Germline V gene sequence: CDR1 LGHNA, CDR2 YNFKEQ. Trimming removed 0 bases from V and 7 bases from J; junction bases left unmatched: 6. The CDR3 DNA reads TGTGCCAGCAGCCAAGACGGCAGGGGGGTAAATTCACCCCTCCACTTT. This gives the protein CASSQDGRGVNSPLHF.

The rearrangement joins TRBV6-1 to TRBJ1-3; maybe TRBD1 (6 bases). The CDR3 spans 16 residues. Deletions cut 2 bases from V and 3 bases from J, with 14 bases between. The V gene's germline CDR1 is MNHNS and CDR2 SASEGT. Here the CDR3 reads CASSEIVQGGGNTIYF. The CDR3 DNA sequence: TGTGCCAGCAGTGAAATAGTACAGGGCGGTGGAAACACCATATATTTT.

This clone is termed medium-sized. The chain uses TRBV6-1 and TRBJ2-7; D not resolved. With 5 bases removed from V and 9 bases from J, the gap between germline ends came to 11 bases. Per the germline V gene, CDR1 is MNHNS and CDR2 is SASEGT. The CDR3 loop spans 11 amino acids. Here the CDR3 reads CASSWGRVQYF. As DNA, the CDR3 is TGTGCCAGCAGTTGGGGTAGGGTGCAGTACTTC.

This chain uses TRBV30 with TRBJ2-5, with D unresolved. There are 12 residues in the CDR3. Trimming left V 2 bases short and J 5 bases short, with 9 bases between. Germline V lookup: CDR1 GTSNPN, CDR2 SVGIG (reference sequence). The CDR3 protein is CAWSSRWETQYF. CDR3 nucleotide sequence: TGTGCCTGGAGTAGTAGATGGGAGACCCAGTACTTC. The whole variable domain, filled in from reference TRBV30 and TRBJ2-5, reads SQTIHQWPATLVQPVGSPLSLECTVEGTSNPNLYWYRQAAGRGLQLLFYSVGIGQISSEVPQNLSASRPQDRQFILSSKKLLLSDSGFYLCAWSSRWETQYFGPGTRLLVL.

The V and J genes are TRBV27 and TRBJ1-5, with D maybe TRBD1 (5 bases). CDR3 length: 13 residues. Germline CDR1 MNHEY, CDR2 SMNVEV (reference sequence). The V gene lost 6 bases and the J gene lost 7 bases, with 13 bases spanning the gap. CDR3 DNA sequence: TGTGCCAGCAGCACATCCTGGGGGCAGCCCCAGCATTTT. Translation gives CASSTSWGQPQHF.

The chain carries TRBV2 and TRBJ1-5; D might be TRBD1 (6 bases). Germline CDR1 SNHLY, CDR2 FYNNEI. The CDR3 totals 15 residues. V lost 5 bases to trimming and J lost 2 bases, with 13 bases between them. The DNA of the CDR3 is TGTGCCAGCAGTAGCAGGGGTCGGGGCAATCAGCCCCAGCATTTT. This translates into CASSSRGRGNQPQHF.

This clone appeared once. The CDR3 DNA reads as TGTGCCAGTAGTATTCATTCCAGGGGCAATCAGCCCCAGCATTTT. As protein: CASSIHSRGNQPQHF. This chain uses TRBV19 with TRBJ1-5, with a weak D call TRBD1 (5 bases). Germline V gives CDR1 LNHDA, CDR2 SQIVND (reference sequence). CDR3 length: 15 amino acids. V lost 3 bases and J lost 2, with 11 bases in between.

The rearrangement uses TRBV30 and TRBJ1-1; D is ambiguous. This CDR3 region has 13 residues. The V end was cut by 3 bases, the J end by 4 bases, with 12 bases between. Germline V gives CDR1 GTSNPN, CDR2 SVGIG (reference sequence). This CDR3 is CAWRLGQSTEAFF. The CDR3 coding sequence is TGTGCCTGGAGATTAGGGCAGAGCACTGAAGCTTTCTTT.

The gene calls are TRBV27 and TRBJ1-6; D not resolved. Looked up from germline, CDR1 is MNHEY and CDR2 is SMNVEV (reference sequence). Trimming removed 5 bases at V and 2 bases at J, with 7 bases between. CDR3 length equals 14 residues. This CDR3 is CASSRRTYNSPLHF. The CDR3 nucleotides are TGTGCCAGCAGTCGTAGGACCTATAATTCACCCCTCCACTTT.

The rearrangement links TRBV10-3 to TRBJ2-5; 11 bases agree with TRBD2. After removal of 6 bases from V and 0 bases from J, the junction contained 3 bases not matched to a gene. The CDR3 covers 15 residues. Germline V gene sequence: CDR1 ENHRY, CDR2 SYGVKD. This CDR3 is CAIRGSGGDQETQYF. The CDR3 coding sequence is TGTGCCATCAGAGGTAGCGGGGGGGACCAAGAGACCCAGTACTTC.

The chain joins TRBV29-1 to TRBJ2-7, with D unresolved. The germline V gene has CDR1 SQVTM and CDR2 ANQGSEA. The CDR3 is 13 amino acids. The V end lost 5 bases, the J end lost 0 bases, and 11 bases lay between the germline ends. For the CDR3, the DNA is TGCAGCGTTAGAAGTCCGGTCTCCTACGAGCAGTACTTC. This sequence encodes CSVRSPVSYEQYF.